Reported below is one T cell receptor (beta chain). The data belong to a study of CD8+ T cells in alopecia areata. Both peripheral blood and punch biopsies of lesional scalp skin were obtained from patients who had alopecia areata. Trimming shortened V by 4 bases and J by 3 bases, and 7 bases separated the two germline ends. Germline CDR1 is SQVTM and CDR2 is ANQGSEA. This CDR3 region has 12 residues. Once RNA had been extracted, it was reverse transcribed into cDNA to act as the sequencing template. Profiling relied on immunoSEQ multiplex PCR, and the TCRdb table lists in-frame clones only, not all of them. Of about 130,000 clones listed, about 46% are singletons.

The clonotype comes from a human donor with alopecia areata. The material was CD8+ T cells sorted from blood, obtained at week 0. V and J are TRBV29-1 and TRBJ2-1; D gene uncertain. In nucleotides, the CDR3 is TGCAGCGTTGCGGGCGGCTACAATGAGCAGTTCTTC. It translates to CSVAGGYNEQFF.